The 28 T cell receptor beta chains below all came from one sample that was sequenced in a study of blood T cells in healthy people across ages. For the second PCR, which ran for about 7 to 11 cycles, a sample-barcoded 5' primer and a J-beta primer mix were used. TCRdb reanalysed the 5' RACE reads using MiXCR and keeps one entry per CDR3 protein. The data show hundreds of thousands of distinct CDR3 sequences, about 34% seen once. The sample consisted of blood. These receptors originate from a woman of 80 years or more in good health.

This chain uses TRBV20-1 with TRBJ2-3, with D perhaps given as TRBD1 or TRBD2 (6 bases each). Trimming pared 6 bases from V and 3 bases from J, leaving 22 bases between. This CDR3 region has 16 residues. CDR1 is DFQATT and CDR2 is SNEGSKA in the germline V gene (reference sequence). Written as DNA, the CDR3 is TGCAGTGCCACCAGTCGGGGGCTCGAGCGGACAGATACGCAGTATTTT. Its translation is CSATSRGLERTDTQYF.

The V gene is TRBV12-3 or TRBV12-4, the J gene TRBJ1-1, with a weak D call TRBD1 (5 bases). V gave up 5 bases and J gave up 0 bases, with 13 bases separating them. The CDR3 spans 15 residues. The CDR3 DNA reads TGTGCCAGCAGTCCACACGGGACTATGAACACTGAAGCTTTCTTT. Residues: CASSPHGTMNTEAFF.

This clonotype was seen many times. In DNA, the CDR3 is TGCGCCAGCAGCCAAGTCCTGACAGGGCGGGAGCAGTACTTC. This translates into CASSQVLTGREQYF. This sequence joins TRBV4-1 and TRBJ2-7; TRBD1 agrees at 7 bases. The germline gives CDR1 MGHRA, CDR2 YSYEKL. Trimming removed 1 base from V and 7 bases from J; junction bases left unmatched: 7. The CDR3 spans 14 residues.

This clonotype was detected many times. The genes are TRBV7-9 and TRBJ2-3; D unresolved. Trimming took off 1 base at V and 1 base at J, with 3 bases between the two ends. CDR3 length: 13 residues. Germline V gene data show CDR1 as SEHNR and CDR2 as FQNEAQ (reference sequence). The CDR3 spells CASSLDGTDTQYF. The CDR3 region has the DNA TGTGCCAGCAGCTTAGATGGCACAGATACGCAGTATTTT.

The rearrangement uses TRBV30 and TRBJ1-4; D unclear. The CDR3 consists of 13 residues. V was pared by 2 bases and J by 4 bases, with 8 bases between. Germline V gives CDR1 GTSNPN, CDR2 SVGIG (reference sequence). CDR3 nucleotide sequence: TGTGCCTGGAGTACAAGGAGTAATGAAAAACTGTTTTTT. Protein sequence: CAWSTRSNEKLFF.

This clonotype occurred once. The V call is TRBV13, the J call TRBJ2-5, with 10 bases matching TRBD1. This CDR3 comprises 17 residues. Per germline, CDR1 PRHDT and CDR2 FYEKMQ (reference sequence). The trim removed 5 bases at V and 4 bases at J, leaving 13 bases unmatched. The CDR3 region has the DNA TGTGCCAGCAGCGGCGTTCAGGGACAGGGGACACGAGAGACCCAGTACTTC. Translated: CASSGVQGQGTRETQYF.

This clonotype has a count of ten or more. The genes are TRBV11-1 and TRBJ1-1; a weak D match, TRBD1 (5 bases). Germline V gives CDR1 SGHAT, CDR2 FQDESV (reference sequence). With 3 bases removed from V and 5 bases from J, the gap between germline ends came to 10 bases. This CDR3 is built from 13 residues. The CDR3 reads CASSLGERTEAFF. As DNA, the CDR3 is TGTGCCAGCAGCTTGGGGGAGCGAACTGAAGCTTTCTTT.

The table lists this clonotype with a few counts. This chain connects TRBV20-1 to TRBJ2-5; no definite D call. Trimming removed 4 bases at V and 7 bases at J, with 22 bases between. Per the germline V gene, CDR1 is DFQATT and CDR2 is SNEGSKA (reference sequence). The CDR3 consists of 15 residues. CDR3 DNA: TGCAGTGCTAACCTCGCCGCCACGAGTGCCCGGACCCAGTACTTC. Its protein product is CSANLAATSARTQYF.

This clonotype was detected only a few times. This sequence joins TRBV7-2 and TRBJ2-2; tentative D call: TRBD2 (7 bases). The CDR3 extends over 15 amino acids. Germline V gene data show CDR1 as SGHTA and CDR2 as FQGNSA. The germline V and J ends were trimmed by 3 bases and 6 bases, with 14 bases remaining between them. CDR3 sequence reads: CASSFGGAGAGELFF. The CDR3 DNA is TGTGCCAGCAGCTTCGGGGGCGCGGGAGCCGGGGAGCTGTTTTTT.

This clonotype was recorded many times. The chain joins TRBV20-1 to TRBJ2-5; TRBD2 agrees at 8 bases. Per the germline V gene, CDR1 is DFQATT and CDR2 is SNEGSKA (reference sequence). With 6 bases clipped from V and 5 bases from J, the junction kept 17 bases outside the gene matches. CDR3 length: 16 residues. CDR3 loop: CSAGPLGERGYETQYF. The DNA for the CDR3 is TGCAGTGCCGGCCCCCTGGGGGAGCGGGGGTACGAGACCCAGTACTTC.

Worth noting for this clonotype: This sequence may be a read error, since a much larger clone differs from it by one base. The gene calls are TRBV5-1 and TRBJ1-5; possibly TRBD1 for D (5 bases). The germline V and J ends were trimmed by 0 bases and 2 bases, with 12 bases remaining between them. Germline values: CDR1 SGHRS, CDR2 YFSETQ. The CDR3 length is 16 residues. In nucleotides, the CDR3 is TGCGCCAGCAGCTTGGGGGGGACGGGCGGCAATCAGCCCCAGCATTTT. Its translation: CASSLGGTGGNQPQHF.

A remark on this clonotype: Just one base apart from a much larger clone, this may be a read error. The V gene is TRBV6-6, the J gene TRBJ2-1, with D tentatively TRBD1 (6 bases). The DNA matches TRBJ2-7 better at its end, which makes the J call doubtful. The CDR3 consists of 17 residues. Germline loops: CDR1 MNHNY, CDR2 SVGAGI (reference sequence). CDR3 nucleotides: TGTGCCAGCAGTCGACTTCCACAGGGTGCCTCCTACAATGAGCAGTACTTC. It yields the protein CASSRLPQGASYNEQYF.

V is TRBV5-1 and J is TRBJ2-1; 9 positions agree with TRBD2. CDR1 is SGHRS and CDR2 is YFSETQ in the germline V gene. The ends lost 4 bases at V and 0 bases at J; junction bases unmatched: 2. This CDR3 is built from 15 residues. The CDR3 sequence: CASSIAGDSYNEQFF. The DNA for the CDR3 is TGCGCCAGCAGCATAGCGGGGGACTCCTACAATGAGCAGTTCTTC.

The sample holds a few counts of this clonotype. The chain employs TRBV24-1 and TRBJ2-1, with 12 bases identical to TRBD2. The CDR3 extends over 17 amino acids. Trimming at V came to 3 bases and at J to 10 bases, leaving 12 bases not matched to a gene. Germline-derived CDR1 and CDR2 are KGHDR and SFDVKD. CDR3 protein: CATSDDLAGGERGEQFF. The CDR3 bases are TGTGCCACCAGTGATGACCTAGCGGGGGGGGAAAGGGGAGAGCAGTTCTTC.

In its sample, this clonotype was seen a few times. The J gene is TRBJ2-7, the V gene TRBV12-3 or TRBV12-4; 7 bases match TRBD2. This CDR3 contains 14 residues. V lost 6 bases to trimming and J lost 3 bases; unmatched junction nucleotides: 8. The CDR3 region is CASSLKVAGYEQYF. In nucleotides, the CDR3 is TGTGCCAGCAGCCTAAAGGTAGCGGGCTACGAGCAGTACTTC.

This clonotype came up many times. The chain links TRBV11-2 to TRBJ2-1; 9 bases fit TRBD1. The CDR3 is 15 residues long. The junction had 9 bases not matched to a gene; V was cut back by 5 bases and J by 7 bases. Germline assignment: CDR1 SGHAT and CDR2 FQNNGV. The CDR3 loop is CASSIQGQGNNEQFF. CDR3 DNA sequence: TGTGCCAGCAGCATCCAGGGACAGGGTAATAATGAGCAGTTCTTC.

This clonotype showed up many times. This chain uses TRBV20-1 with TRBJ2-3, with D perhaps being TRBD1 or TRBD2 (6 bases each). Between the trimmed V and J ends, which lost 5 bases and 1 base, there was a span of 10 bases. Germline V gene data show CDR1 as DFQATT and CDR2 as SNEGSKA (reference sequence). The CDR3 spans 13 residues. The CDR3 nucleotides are TGCAGTGCTTCACGGGGGCGCACAGATACGCAGTATTTT. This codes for CSASRGRTDTQYF.

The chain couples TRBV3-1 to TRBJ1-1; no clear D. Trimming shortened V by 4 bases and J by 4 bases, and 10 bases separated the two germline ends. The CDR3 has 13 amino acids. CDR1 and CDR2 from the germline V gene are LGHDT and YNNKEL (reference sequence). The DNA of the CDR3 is TGTGCCAGCAGCCCTAGAGGGCCCACTGAAGCTTTCTTT. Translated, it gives CASSPRGPTEAFF. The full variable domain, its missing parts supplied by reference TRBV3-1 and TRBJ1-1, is DTAVSQTPKYLVTQMGNDKSIKCEQNLGHDTMYWYKQDSKKFLKIMFSYNNKELIINETVPNRFSPKSPDKAHLNLHINSLELGDSAVYFCASSPRGPTEAFFGQGTRLTVV.

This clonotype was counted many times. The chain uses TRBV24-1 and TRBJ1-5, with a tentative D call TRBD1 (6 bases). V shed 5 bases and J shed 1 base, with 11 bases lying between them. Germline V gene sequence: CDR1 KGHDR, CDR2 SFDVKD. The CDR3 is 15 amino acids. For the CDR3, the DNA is TGTGCCACCAGTGCCGCAGGGGTAAGCAATCAGCCCCAGCATTTT. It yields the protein CATSAAGVSNQPQHF.

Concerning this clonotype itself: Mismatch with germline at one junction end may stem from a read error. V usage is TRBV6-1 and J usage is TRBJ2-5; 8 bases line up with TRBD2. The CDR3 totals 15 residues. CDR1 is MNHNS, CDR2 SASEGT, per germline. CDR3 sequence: CAGSEELAVVDEQYF. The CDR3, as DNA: TGTGCCGGCAGTGAAGAACTAGCGGTGGTTGATGAGCAGTACTTC.

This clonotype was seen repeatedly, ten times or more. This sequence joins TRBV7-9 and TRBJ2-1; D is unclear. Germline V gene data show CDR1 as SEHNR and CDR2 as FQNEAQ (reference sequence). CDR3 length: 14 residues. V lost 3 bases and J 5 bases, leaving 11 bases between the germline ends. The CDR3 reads CASSFGLDNNEQFF. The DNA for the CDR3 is TGTGCCAGCAGCTTCGGGCTAGACAACAATGAGCAGTTCTTC.

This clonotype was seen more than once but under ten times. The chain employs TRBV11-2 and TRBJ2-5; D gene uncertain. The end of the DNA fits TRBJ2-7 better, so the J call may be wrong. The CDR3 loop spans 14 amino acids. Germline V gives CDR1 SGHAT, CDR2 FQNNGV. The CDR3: CASSGAASPYEQYF. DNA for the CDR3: TGTGCCAGCAGTGGAGCAGCCTCTCCCTACGAGCAGTACTTC.

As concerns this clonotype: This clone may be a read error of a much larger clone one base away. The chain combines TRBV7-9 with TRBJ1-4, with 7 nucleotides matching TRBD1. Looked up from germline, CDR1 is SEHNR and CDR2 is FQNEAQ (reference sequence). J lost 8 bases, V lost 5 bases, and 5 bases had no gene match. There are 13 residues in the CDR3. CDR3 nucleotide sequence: TGTGCCAGCAGCCCGGGACAGAGGGAAAAACTGTTTTTT. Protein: CASSPGQREKLFF.

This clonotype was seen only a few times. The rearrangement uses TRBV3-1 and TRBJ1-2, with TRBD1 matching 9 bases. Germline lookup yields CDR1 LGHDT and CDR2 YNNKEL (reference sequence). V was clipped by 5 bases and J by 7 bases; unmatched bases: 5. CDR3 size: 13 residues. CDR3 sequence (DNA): TGTGCCAGCAGCAAAGGACAGGGGTGTGGCTACACCTTC. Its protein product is CASSKGQGCGYTF. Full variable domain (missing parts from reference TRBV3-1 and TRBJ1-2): DTAVSQTPKYLVTQMGNDKSIKCEQNLGHDTMYWYKQDSKKFLKIMFSYNNKELIINETVPNRFSPKSPDKAHLNLHINSLELGDSAVYFCASSKGQGCGYTFGSGTRLTVV.

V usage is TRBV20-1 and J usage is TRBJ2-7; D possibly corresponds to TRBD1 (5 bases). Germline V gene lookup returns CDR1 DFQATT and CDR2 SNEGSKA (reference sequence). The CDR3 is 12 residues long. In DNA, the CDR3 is TGCACCGCGCAGGGTTGGGGTGGAGAGCAGTACTTC. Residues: CTAQGWGGEQYF.

CDR3: CASSKDREGEVNTEAFF. In DNA, the CDR3 is TGTGCCAGCAGCAAAGACCGTGAAGGAGAAGTGAACACTGAAGCTTTCTTT. The chain uses TRBV21-1 and TRBJ1-1. TRBV21-1 is tagged as a pseudogene. The CDR3 is 17 residues long.

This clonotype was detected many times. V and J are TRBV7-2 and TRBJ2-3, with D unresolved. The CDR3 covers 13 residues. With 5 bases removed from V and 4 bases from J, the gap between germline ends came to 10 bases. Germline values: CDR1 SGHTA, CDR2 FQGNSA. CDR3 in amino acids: CASSPWVPDTQYF. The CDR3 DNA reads TGTGCCAGCAGCCCCTGGGTCCCAGATACGCAGTATTTT.

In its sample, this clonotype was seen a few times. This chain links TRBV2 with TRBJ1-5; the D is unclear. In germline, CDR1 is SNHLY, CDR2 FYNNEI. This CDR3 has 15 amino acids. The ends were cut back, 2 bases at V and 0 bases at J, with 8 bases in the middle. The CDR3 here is CASSEYGGSNQPQHF. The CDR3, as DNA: TGTGCCAGCAGTGAATACGGCGGTAGCAATCAGCCCCAGCATTTT.